This T cell receptor (beta chain) was recorded in a study of cytomegalovirus exposure and HLA in healthy donors. Overall study results and limits: On later analysis, the bulk of CMV-associated TCR beta chains appeared to be HLA-restricted.

A multiplex PCR was run with 60 Vbeta primers and 13 Jbeta primers. TCRdb's copy holds only in-frame clones and misses some; the assay was immunoSEQ multiplex PCR. Here the sample spans some 250,000 clones, more than 75% being singletons. Details on this clone: Its antigen is currently unknown.

Germline assignment: CDR1 LNHDA and CDR2 SQIVND (reference sequence). The V and J ends lost 5 bases and 0 bases respectively, with 17 bases between them. The CDR3 sequence is 17 residues long. Sequencing input: PBMCs. The V and J genes are TRBV19 and TRBJ2-1; D perhaps matches TRBD2 (5 bases). This sequence originates from a woman aged 40 to 55 in good health and CMV-seropositive. CDR3 sequence: CASSPAREHLSYNEQFF. CDR3 nucleotide sequence: TGTGCCAGTAGTCCCGCAAGGGAGCATCTCTCCTACAATGAGCAGTTCTTC.